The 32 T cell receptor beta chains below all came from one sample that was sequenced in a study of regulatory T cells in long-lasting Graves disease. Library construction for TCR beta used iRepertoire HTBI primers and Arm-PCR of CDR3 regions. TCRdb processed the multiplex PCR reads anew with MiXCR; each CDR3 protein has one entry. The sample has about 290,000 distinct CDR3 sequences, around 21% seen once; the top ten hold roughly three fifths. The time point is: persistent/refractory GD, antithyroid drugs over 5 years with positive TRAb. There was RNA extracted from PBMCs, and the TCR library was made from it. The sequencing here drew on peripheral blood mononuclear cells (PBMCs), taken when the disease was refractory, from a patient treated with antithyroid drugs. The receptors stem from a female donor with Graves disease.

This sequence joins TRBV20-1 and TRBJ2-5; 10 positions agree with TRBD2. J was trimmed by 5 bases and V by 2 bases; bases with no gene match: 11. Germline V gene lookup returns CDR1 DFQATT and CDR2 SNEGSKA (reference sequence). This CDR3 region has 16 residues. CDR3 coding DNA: TGCAGTGCTAGACCCGACCAGCGGGAGGGCCGGGAGACCCAGTACTTC. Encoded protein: CSARPDQREGRETQYF.

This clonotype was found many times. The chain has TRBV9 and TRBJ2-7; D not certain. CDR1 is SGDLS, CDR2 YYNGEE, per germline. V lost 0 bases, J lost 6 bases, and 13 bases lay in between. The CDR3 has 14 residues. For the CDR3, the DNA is TGTGCCAGCAGCGTAGACCCAGGTTGGGGCGAGCAGTACTTC. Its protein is CASSVDPGWGEQYF.

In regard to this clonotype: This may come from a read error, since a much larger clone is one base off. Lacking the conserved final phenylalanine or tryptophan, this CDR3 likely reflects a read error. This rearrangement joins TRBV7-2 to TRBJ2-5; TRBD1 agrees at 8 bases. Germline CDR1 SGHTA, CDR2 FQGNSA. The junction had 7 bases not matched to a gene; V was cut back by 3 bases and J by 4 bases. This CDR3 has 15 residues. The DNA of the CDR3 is TGTGCCAGCAGCTTTGTTTCGGGACAGGTAGAGACCCAGTACTCC. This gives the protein CASSFVSGQVETQYS.

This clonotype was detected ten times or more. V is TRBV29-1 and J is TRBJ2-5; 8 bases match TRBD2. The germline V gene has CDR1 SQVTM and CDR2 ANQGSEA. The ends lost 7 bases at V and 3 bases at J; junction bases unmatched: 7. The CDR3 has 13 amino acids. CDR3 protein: CSAGTRWEETQYF. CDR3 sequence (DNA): TGCAGCGCGGGGACTAGATGGGAAGAGACCCAGTACTTC.

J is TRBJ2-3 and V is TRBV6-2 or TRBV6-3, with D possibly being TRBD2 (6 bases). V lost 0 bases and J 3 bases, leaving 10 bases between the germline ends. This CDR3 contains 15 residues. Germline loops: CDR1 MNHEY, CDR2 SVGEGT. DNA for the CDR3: TGTGCCAGCAGTTACTCTGGAGCGGGTACAGATACGCAGTATTTT. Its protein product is CASSYSGAGTDTQYF.

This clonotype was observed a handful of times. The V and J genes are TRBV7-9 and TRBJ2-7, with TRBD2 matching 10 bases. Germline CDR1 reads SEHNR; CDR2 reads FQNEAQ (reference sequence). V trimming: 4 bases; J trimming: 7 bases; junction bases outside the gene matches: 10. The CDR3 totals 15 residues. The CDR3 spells CASSYPSGSGPEQYF. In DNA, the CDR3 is TGTGCCAGCAGCTATCCTAGCGGGAGTGGTCCTGAGCAGTACTTC.

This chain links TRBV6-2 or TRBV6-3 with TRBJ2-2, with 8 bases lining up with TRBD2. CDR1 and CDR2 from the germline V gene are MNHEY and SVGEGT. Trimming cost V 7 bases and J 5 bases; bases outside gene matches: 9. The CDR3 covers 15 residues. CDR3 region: CASTRTSFQTGELFF. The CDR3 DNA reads TGTGCCAGCACCAGGACTAGCTTTCAGACCGGGGAGCTGTTTTTT.

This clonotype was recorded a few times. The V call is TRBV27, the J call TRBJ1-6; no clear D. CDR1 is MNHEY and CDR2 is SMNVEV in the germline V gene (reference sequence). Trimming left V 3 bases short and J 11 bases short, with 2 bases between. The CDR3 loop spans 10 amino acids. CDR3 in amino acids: CASSLTPLHF. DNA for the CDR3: TGTGCCAGCAGTTTGACACCCCTCCACTTT.

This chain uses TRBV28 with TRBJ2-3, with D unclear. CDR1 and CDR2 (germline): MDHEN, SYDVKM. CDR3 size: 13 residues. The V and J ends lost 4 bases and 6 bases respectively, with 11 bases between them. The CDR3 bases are TGTGCCAGCAGTTCTCCCGGATGGGATACGCAGTATTTT. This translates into CASSSPGWDTQYF.

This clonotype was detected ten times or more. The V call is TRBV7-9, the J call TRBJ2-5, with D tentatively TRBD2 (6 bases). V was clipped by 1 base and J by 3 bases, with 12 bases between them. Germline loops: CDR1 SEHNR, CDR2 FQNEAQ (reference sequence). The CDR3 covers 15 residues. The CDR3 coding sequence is TGTGCCAGCAGCTTAGTGGCTAGCGAAGAAGAGACCCAGTACTTC. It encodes CASSLVASEEETQYF. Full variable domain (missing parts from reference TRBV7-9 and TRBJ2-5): DTGVSQNPRHKITKRGQNVTFRCDPISEHNRLYWYRQTLGQGPEFLTYFQNEAQLEKSRLLSDRFSAERPKGSFSTLEIQRTEQGDSAMYLCASSLVASEEETQYFGPGTRLLVL.

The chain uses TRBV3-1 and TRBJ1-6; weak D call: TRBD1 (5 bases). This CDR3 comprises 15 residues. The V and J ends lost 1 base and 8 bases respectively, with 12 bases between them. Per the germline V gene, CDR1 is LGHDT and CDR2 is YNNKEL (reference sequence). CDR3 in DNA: TGTGCCAGCAGCCAAGTAGGCGGGACGGATTCACCCCTCCACTTT. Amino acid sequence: CASSQVGGTDSPLHF.

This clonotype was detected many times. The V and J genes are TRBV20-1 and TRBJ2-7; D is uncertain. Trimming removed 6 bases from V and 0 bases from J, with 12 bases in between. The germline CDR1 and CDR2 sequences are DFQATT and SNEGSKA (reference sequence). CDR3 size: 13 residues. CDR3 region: CSAATLYSYEQYF. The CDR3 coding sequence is TGCAGTGCCGCGACTCTTTACTCCTACGAGCAGTACTTC.

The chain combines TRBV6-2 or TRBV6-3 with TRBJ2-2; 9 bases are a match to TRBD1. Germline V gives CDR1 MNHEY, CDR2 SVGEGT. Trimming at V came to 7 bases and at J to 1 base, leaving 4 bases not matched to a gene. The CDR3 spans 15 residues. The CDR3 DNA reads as TGTGCCAGCAAAAGGGGACAGGGGAACACCGGGGAGCTGTTTTTT. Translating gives CASKRGQGNTGELFF.

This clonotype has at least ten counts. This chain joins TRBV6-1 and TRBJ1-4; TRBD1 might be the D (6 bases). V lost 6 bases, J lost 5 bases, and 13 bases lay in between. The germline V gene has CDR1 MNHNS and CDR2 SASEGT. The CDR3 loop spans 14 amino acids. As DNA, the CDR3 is TGTGCCAGCAGCGTCGGGACACAGAATGAAAAACTGTTTTTT. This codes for CASSVGTQNEKLFF.

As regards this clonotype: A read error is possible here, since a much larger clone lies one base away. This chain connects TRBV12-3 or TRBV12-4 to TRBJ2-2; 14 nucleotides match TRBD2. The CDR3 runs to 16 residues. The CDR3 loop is CASSLGTSGSTGELLF. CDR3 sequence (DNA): TGTGCCAGCAGTCTGGGGACTAGCGGGAGCACCGGGGAGCTGCTTTTT.

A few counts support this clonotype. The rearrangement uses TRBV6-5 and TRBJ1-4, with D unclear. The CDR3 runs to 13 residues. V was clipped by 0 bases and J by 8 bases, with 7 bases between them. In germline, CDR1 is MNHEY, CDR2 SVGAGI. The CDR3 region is CASSYSRTEKLFF. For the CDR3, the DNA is TGTGCCAGCAGTTACTCCCGGACCGAAAAACTGTTTTTT.

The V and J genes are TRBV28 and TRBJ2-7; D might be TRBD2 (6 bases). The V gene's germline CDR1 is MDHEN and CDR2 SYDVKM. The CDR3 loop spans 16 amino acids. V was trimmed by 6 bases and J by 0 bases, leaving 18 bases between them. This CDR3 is CASSQTSGTSSYEQYF. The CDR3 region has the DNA TGTGCCAGCAGCCAGACCTCCGGGACTTCCTCCTACGAGCAGTACTTC. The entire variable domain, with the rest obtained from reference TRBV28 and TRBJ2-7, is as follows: DVKVTQSSRYLVKRTGEKVFLECVQDMDHENMFWYRQDPGLGLRLIYFSYDVKMKEKGDIPEGYSVSREKKERFSLILESASTNQTSMYLCASSQTSGTSSYEQYFGPGTRLTVT.

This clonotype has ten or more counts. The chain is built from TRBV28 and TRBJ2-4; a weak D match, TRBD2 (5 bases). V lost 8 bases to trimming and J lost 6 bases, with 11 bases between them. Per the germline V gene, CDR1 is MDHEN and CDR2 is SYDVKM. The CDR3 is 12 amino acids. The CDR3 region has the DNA TGTGCCAGCTCCAGCGGTTCAAACATTCAGTACTTC. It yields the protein CASSSGSNIQYF.

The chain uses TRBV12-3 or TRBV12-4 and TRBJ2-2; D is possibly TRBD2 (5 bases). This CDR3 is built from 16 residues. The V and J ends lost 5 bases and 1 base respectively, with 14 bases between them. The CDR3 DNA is TGTGCCAGCAGTCCCGCGGGCGGTGAGAACACCGGGGAGCTGTTTTTT. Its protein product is CASSPAGGENTGELFF.

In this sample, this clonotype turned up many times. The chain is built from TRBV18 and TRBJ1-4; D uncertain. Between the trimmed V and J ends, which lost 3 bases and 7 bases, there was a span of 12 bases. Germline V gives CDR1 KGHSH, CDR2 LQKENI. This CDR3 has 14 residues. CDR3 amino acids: CASSPDTMVEKLFF. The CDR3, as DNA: TGTGCCAGCTCACCGGATACCATGGTTGAAAAACTGTTTTTT.

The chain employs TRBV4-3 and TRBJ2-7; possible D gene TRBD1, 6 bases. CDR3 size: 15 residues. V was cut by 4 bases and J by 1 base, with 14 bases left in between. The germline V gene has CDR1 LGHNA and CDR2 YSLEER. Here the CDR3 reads CASSRVRDKSYEQYF. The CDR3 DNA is TGCGCCAGCAGCCGCGTACGGGACAAATCCTACGAGCAGTACTTC.

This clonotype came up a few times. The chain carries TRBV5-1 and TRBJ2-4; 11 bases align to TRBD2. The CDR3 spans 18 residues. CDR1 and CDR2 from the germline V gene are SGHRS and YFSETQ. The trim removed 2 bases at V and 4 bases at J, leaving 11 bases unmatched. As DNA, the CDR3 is TGCGCCAGCAGCTTCCAGGGGCTGACTAGCGGGGATAAAAACATTCAGTACTTC. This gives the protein CASSFQGLTSGDKNIQYF.

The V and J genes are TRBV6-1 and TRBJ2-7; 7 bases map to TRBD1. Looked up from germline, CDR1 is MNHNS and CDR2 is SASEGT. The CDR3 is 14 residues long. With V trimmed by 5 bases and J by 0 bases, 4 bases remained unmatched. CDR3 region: CASSTGQTSYEQYF. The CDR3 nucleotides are TGTGCCAGCAGTACGGGACAGACCTCCTACGAGCAGTACTTC.

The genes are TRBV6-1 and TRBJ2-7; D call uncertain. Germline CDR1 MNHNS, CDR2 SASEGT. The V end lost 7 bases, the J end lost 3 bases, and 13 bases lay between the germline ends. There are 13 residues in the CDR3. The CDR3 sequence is CASTSLKSYEQYF. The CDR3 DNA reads TGTGCCAGCACCAGCTTAAAGAGCTACGAGCAGTACTTC.

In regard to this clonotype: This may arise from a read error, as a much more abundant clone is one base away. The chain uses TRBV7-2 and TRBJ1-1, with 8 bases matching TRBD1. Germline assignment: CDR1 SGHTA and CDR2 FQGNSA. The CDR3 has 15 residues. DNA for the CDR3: TGTGCCAGCAGCGAACTGGGACAGGTGAACACTGGAGCTTTCTTT. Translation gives CASSELGQVNTGAFF.

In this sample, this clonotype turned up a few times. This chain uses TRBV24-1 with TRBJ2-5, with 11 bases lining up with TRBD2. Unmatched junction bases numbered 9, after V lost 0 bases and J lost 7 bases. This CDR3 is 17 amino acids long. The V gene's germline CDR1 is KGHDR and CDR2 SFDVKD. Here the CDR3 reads CATSDLKVAGGERTQYF. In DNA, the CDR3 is TGTGCCACCAGTGATTTGAAGGTAGCGGGAGGGGAACGGACCCAGTACTTC.

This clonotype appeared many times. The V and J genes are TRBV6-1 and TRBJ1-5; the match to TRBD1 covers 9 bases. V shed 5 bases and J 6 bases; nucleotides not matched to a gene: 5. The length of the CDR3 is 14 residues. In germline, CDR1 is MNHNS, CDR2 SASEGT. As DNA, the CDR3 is TGTGCCAGCAGTAGCACAGGGGGCGGTCAGCCCCAGCATTTT. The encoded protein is CASSSTGGGQPQHF.

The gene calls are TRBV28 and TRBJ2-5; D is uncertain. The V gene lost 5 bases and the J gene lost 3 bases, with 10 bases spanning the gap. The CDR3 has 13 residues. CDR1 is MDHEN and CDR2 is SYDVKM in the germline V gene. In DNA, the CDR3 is TGTGCCAGCAGTACCATGGGGAAAGAGACCCAGTACTTC. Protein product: CASSTMGKETQYF.

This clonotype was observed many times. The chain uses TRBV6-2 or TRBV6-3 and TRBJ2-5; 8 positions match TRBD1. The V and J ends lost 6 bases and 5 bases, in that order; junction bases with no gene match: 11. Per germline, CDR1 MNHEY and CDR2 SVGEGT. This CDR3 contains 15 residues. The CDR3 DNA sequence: TGTGCCAGCAGCTCTTTTGGACAGGGTACCGAGACCCAGTACTTC. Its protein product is CASSSFGQGTETQYF.

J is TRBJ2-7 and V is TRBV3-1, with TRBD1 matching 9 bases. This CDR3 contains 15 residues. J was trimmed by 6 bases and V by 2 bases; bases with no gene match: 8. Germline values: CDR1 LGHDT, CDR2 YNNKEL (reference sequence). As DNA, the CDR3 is TGTGCCAGCAGCCAACTCGGGACAGGGCTTATCGAGCAGTACTTC. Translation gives CASSQLGTGLIEQYF.

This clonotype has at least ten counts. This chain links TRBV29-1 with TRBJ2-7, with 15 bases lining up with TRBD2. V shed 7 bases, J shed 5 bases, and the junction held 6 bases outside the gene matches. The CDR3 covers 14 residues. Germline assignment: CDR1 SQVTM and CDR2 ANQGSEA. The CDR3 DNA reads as TGCAGCGCCTTGGGACTAGCGGGAGGAAACGAGCAGTACTTC. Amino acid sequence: CSALGLAGGNEQYF.

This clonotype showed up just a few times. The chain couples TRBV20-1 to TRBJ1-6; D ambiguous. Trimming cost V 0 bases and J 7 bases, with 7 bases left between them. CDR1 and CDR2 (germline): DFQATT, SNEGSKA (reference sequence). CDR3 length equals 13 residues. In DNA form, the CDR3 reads TGCAGTGCTAGAGATGACCCAAATTCACCCCTCCACTTT. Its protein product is CSARDDPNSPLHF.